This T cell receptor beta chain stems from a study of shared clonotypes between healthy human individuals. Across the whole study: Each donor contributed plates that comprised three CD4 naive, three CD4 memory, two CD8 naive and one CD8 memory.

Study-wide points: The small donor group covered limited genetic and exposure diversity. Relative to memory subsets, naive subsets generally showed larger estimated richness.

Each PCR replicate from the sorted subsets contained approximately 0.2 ug DNA, which is about 30,000 T cell genomes. Some clones are missing from TCRdb's copy, which holds only in-frame ones; the method was immunoSEQ multiplex PCR. In the table there are over 2 million clones, just under 95% of which are singletons. Worth noting for this clone: The antigen is not known.

The CDR3 consists of 13 residues. Germline loops: CDR1 GTSNPN, CDR2 SVGIG (reference sequence). Trimming pared 2 bases from V and 10 bases from J, leaving 14 bases between. The naive CD8 fraction comprised CD45RO-negative cells positively selected for CCR7 and excluded terminally differentiated effector memory CD45RA+ cells. The V call is TRBV30, the J call TRBJ1-4; no firm D call. The sequencing sample was made of naive CD8+ T cells sorted from blood. The sequence was collected from a young man in good health. As DNA, the CDR3 is TGTGCCTGGAGTAGTTGGAGCTCAGGAAAACTGTTTTTT. Its translation: CAWSSWSSGKLFF.